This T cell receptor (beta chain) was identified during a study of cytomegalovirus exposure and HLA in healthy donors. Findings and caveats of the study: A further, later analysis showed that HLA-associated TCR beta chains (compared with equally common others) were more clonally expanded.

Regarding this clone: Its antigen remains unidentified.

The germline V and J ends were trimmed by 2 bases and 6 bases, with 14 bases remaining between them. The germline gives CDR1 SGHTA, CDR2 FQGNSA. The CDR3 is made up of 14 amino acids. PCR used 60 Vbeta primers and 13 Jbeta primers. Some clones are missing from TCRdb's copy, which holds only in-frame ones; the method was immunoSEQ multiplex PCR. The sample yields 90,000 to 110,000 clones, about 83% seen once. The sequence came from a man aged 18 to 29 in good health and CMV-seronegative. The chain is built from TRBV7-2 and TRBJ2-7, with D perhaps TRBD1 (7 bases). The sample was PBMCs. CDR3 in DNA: TGTGCCAGCAGCTTAAACGGAGGGGGCGGCGAGCAGTACTTC. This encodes CASSLNGGGGEQYF.